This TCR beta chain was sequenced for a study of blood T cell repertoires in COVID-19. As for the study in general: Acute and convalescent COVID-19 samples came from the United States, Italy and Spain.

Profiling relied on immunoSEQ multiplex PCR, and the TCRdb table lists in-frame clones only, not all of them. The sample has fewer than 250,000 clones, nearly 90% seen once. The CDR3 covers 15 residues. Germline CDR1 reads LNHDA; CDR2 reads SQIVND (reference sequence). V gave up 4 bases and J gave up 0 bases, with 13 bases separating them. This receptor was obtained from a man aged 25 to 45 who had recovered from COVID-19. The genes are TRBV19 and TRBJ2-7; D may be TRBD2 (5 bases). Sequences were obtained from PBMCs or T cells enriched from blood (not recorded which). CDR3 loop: CASSSQSGVSYEQYF. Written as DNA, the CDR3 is TGTGCCAGTAGTAGTCAGAGCGGTGTCTCCTACGAGCAGTACTTC.